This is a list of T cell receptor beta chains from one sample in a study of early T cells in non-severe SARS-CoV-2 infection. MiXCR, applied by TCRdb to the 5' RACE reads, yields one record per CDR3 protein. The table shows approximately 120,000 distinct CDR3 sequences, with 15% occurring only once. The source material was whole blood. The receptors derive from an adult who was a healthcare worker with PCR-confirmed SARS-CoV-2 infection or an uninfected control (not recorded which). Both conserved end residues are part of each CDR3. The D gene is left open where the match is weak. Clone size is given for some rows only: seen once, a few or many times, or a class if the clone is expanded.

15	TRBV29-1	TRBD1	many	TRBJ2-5	TGCAGCGTTGAAGGCCGGGACAGGGGTGGAGAGACCCAGTACTTC	CSVEGRDRGGETQYF
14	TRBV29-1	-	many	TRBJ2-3	TGCAGCGTTGAGGAGCAGAAGATCACAGATACGCAGTATTTT	CSVEEQKITDTQYF
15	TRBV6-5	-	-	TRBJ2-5	TGTGCCAGCAGGTCCGGGACCCTAGGTGGCGAGACCCAGTACTTC	CASRSGTLGGETQYF
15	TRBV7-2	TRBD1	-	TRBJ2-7	TGTGCCAGCAGCCCCAGACAGGGGCGCCCCTACGAGCAGTACTTC	CASSPRQGRPYEQYF
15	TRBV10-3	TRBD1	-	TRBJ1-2	TGTGCCATCAGTGGGGGGGACAGAACTAACTATGGCTACACCTTC	CAISGGDRTNYGYTF
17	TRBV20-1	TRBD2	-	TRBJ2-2	TGCAGTGCTAGAGATATGCTAGCGGGGGCGAACACCGGGGAGCTGTTTTTT	CSARDMLAGANTGELFF
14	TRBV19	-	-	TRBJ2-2	TGTGCCAGTATGGGACAACTACCCACCGGGGAGCTGTTTTTT	CASMGQLPTGELFF
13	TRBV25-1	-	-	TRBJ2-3	TGTGCCAGCAGGGCCGCTATAGGGGATACGCAGTATTTT	CASRAAIGDTQYF
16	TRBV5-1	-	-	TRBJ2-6	TGCGCCAGCAGTAGGGACCGCAGCTCTGGGGCCAACGTCCTGACTTTC	CASSRDRSSGANVLTF
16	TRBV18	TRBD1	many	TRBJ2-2	TGTGCCAGCTCACCGACAGGGTTACCGAACACCGGGGAGCTGTTTTTT	CASSPTGLPNTGELFF